A single sample is the source of the 9 T cell receptor beta chains below, sequenced in a study of PD-1 blockade in classical Hodgkin lymphoma. The time point was: newly diagnosed, previously untreated cHL patient sample. From thawed PBMCs, CD8+ T cells were isolated by magnetic negative selection. This table comes from immunoSEQ multiplex PCR, and its TCRdb copy is limited to in-frame clones, with some not included. Of fewer than 5,500 clones listed, 85% to 90% are singletons. What was sequenced was CD8+ T cells from blood. The receptors were gathered from a human donor with classical Hodgkin lymphoma.

This chain's CDR3 is CASSLGGEQFF. The CDR3, as DNA: TGTGCCAGCAGCTTGGGGGGTGAGCAGTTCTTC. This sequence joins TRBV5-4 and TRBJ2-1, with D unclear. V was trimmed by 0 bases and J by 9 bases, leaving 4 bases between them. Germline V CDR1 and CDR2: SGHNT, YYREEE (reference sequence). The CDR3 consists of 11 residues.

The chain recombines TRBV5-1 with TRBJ1-2; 8 positions agree with TRBD1. This CDR3 is 15 amino acids long. Germline CDR1 is SGHRS and CDR2 is YFSETQ. Trimming took 4 bases from V and 4 from J; bases not matched to a gene: 9. Here the CDR3 reads CASSLDRGISYGYTF. CDR3 nucleotide sequence: TGCGCCAGCAGCCTCGACAGGGGAATAAGCTATGGCTACACCTTC.

For the CDR3, the DNA is TGTGCCATCAGTGACGTTGGGGGGCTGAGGTATTTT. It translates to CAISDVGGLRYF. This chain joins TRBV10-3 and TRBJ2-3; either TRBD1 or TRBD2 may supply D (6 bases each). Germline V lookup: CDR1 ENHRY, CDR2 SYGVKD. With 3 bases removed from V and 14 bases from J, the gap between germline ends came to 15 bases. The CDR3 is 12 residues long.

V usage is TRBV6-1 and J usage is TRBJ2-7; D ambiguous. V was cut by 10 bases and J by 0 bases, with 16 bases left in between. The CDR3 is made up of 14 amino acids. Germline assignment: CDR1 MNHNS and CDR2 SASEGT. In nucleotides, the CDR3 is TGTGCCACCACCTATGCGGCTAGCTCCTACGAGCAGTACTTC. Its protein product is CATTYAASSYEQYF.

The chain links TRBV25-1 to TRBJ2-3; a possible D gene is TRBD1 (5 bases). CDR1 MGHDK and CDR2 SYGVNS come from the germline V gene. This CDR3 comprises 15 residues. V gave up 0 bases and J gave up 2 bases, with 9 bases separating them. In DNA form, the CDR3 reads TGTGCCAGCAGTGAATATCTGGGGCACACAGATACGCAGTATTTT. Protein sequence: CASSEYLGHTDTQYF.

The chain recombines TRBV7-9 with TRBJ2-4; 13 bases fit TRBD2. The CDR3 is 15 amino acids. CDR1 SEHNR and CDR2 FQNEAQ come from the germline V gene (reference sequence). V was pared by 5 bases and J by 4 bases, with 2 bases of the junction left unmatched. CDR3 nucleotides: TGTGCCAGCAGCGCGACTAGCGGGAGGAAAAACATTCAGTACTTC. Encoded protein: CASSATSGRKNIQYF. The full variable domain, in which reference TRBV7-9 and TRBJ2-4 provide the parts outside the CDR3, is DTGVSQNPRHKITKRGQNVTFRCDPISEHNRLYWYRQTLGQGPEFLTYFQNEAQLEKSRLLSDRFSAERPKGSFSTLEIQRTEQGDSAMYLCASSATSGRKNIQYFGAGTRLSVL.

V usage is TRBV5-4 and J usage is TRBJ2-7; 7 positions agree with TRBD1. The CDR3 is 14 residues long. With 2 bases clipped from V and 6 bases from J, the junction kept 8 bases outside the gene matches. Germline V CDR1 and CDR2: SGHNT, YYREEE (reference sequence). The CDR3 sequence: CASSFWGQLVEQYF. CDR3 nucleotide sequence: TGTGCCAGCAGCTTTTGGGGACAGCTGGTCGAGCAGTACTTC.

The chain carries TRBV11-3 and TRBJ2-1; D might be TRBD2 (6 bases). V was pared by 5 bases and J by 4 bases, with 15 bases between. Germline CDR1 and CDR2: SGHNT and YENEEA. This CDR3 comprises 15 residues. CDR3: CASSPGDGPYNEQFF. For the CDR3, the DNA is TGTGCCAGCAGCCCGGGGGACGGCCCTTACAATGAGCAGTTCTTC.

V and J are TRBV6-5 and TRBJ1-5; D is unresolved. Looked up from germline, CDR1 is MNHEY and CDR2 is SVGAGI. CDR3 length: 10 amino acids. The germline V and J ends were trimmed by 6 bases and 4 bases, with 1 base remaining between them. Here the CDR3 reads CASRNQPQHF. Written as DNA, the CDR3 is TGTGCCAGCAGGAATCAGCCCCAGCATTTT.